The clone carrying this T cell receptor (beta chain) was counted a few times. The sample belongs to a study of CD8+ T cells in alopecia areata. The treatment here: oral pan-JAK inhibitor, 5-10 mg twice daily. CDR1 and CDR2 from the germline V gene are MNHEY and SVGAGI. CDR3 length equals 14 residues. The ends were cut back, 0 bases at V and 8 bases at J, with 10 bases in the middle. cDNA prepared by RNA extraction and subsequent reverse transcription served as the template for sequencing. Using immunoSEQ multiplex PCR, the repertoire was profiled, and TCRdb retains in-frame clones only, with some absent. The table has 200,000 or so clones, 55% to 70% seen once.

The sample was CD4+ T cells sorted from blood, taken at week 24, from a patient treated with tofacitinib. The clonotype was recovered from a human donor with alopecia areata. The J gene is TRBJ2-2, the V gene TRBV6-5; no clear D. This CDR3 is CASSYSISLGELFF. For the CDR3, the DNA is TGTGCCAGCAGTTACTCGATTTCCTTGGGGGAGCTGTTTTTT.